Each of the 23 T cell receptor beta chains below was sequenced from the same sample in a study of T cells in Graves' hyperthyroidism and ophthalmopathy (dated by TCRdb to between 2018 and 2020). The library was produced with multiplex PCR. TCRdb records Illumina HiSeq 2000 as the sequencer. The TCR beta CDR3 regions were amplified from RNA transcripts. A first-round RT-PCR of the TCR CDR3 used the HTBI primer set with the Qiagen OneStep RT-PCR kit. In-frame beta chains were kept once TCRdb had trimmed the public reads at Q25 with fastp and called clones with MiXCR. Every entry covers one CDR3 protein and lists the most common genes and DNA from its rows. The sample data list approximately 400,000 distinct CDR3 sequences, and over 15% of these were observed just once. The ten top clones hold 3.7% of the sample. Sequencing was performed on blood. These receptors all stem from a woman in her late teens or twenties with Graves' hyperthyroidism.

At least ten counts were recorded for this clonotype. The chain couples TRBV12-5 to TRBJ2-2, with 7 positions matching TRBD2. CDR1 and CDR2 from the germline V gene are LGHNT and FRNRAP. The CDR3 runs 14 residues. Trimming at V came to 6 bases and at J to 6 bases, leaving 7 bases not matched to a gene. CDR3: CASGAAGHAGELFF. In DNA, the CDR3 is TGTGCTAGTGGCGCAGCGGGGCATGCCGGGGAGCTGTTTTTT.

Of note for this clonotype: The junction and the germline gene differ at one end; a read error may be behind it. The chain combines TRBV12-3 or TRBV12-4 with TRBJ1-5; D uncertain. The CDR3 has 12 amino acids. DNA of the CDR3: TGTGCCAGCAGTTCGAGGAGGCAGCCTCAGCATTTT. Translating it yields CASSSRRQPQHF.

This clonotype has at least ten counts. CDR3 sequence (DNA): TGTGCCAGCAGTTTAACGACAGGGGATGGCTACACCTTC. It yields the protein CASSLTTGDGYTF. The chain combines TRBV12-3 or TRBV12-4 with TRBJ1-2; 8 bases fit TRBD1. V trimming: 2 bases; J trimming: 6 bases; junction bases outside the gene matches: 2. The CDR3 has 13 amino acids.

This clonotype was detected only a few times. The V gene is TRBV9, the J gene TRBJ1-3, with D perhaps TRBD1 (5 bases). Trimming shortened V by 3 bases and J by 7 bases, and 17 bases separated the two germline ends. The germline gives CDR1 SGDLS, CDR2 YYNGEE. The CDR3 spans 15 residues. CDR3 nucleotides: TGTGCCAGCAGCGGCCCCGGGACCCGTGGGAACACCATATATTTT. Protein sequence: CASSGPGTRGNTIYF.

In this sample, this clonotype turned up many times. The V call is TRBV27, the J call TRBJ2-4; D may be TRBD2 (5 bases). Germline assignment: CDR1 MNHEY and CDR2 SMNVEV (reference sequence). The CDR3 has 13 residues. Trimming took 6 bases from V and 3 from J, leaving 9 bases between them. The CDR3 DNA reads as TGTGCCAGCAGGGCGGAGGTCAAAAACATTCAGTACTTC. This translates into CASRAEVKNIQYF.

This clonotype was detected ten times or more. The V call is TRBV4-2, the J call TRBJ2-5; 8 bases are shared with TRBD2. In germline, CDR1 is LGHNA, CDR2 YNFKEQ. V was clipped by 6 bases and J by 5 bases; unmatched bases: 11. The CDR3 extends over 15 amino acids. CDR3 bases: TGTGCCAGCAGTCCCGGGACTAGGACGTCGGAGACCCAGTACTTC. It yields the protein CASSPGTRTSETQYF.

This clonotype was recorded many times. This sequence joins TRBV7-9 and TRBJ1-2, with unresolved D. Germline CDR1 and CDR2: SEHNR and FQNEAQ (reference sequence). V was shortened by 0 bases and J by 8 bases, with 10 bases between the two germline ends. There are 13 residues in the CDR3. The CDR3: CASSLAPDLGYTF. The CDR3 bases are TGTGCCAGCAGCTTAGCCCCTGACCTGGGCTACACCTTC.

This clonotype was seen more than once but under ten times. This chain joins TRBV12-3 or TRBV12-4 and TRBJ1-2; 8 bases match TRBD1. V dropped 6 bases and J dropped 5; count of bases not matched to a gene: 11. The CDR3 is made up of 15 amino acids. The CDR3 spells CASSPSDRVGYGYTF. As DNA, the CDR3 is TGTGCCAGCAGCCCATCGGACAGGGTAGGGTATGGCTACACCTTC.

CDR3 in amino acids: CATSAPATEQYF. The CDR3 DNA is TGTGCCACCAGTGCCCCCGCGACCGAGCAGTACTTC. The gene calls are TRBV24-1 and TRBJ2-7; D is ambiguous. Germline V gene lookup returns CDR1 KGHDR and CDR2 SFDVKD. V gave up 5 bases and J gave up 6 bases, with 10 bases separating them. The CDR3 runs to 12 residues.

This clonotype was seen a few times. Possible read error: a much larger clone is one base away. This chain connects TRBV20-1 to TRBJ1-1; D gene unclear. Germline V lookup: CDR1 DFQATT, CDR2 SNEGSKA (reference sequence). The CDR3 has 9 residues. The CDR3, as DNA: TGCAGTGCCAACACTGAAGCTTGCTTT. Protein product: CSANTEACF.

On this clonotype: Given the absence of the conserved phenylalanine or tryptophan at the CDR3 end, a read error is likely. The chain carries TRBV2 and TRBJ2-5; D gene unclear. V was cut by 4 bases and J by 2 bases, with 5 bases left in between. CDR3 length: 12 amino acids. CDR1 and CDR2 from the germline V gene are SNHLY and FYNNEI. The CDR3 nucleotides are TGTGCCAGCAGTGTAGAGCAAGAGACCCAGTACCTC. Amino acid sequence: CASSVEQETQYL.

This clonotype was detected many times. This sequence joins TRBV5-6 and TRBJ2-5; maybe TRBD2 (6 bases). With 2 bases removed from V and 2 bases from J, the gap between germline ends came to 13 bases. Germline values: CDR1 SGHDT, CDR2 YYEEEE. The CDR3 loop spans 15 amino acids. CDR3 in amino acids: CASSFYGGTQETQYF. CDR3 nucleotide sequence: TGTGCCAGCAGCTTCTATGGAGGGACGCAAGAGACCCAGTACTTC.

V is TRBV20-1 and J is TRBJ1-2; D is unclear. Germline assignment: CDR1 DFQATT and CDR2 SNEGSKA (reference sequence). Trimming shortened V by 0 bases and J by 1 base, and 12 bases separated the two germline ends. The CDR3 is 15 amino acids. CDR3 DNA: TGCAGTGCTAGAGATCCGGCGGACTTTAACTATGGCTACACCTTC. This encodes CSARDPADFNYGYTF.

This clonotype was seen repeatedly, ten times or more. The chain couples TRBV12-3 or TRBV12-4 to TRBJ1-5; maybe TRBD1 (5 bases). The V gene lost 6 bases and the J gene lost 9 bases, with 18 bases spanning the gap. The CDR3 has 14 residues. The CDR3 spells CASSITGGTGPQHF. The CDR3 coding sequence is TGTGCCAGCAGCATCACGGGGGGAACAGGGCCCCAGCATTTT.

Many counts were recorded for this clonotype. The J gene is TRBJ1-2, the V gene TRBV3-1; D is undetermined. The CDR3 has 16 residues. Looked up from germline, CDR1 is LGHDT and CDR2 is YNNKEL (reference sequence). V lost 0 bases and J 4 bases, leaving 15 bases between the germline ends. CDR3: CASSQDFQVVGYGYTF. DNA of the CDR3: TGTGCCAGCAGCCAAGATTTTCAGGTGGTAGGCTATGGCTACACCTTC.

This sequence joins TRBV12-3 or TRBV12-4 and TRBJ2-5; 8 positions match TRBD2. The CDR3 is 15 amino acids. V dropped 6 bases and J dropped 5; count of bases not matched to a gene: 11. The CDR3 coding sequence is TGTGCCAGCAGCCCCAGCGGGAGAAGCGGGGAGACCCAGTACTTC. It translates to CASSPSGRSGETQYF.

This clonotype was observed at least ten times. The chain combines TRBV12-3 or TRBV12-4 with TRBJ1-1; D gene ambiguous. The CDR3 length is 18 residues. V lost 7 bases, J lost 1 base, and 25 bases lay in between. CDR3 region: CASTFPLGGRLSNTEAFF. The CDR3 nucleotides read TGTGCCAGCACCTTTCCCTTGGGAGGGAGACTTTCGAACACTGAAGCTTTCTTT.

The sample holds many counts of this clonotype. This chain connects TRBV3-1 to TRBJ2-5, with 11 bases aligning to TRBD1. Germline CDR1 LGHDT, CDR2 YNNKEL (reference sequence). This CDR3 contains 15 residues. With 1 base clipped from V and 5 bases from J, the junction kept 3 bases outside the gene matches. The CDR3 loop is CASSQGGTGGETQYF. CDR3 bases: TGTGCCAGCAGCCAAGGAGGGACAGGGGGTGAGACCCAGTACTTC.

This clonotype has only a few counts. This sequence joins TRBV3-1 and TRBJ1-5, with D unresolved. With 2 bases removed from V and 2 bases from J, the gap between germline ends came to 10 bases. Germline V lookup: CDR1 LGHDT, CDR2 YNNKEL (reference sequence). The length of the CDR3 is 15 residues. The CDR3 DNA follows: TGTGCCAGCAGCCAATCCACCTTGGGCAATCAGCCCCAGCATTTT. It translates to CASSQSTLGNQPQHF. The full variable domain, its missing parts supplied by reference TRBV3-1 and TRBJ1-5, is DTAVSQTPKYLVTQMGNDKSIKCEQNLGHDTMYWYKQDSKKFLKIMFSYNNKELIINETVPNRFSPKSPDKAHLNLHINSLELGDSAVYFCASSQSTLGNQPQHFGDGTRLSIL.

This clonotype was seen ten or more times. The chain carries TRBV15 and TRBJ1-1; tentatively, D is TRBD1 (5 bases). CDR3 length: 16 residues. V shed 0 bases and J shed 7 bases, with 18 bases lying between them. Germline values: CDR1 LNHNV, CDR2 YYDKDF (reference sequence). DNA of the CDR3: TGTGCCACCAGCAGAGATCTCACCGGGGCGAAGGGTGAAGCTTTCTTT. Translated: CATSRDLTGAKGEAFF.

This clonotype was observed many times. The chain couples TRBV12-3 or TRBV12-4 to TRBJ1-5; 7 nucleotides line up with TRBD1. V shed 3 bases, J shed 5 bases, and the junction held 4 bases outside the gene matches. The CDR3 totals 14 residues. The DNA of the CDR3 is TGTGCCAGCAGTTTTTCCCAGGGGGATCAGCCCCAGCATTTT. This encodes CASSFSQGDQPQHF.

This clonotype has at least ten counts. In DNA form, the CDR3 reads TGCAGTGCTAGACCGGGACTAAGCTACGAGCAGTACTTC. Translating gives CSARPGLSYEQYF. The chain employs TRBV20-1 and TRBJ2-7, with 7 bases lining up with TRBD2. Looked up from germline, CDR1 is DFQATT and CDR2 is SNEGSKA (reference sequence). CDR3 length: 13 residues. V shed 2 bases, J shed 3 bases, and the junction held 4 bases outside the gene matches.

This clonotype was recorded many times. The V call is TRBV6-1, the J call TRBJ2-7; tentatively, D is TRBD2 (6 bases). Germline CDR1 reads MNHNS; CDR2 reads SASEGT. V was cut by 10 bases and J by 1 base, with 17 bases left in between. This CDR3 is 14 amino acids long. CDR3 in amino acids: CAIGPREFSYEQYF. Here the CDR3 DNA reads TGTGCCATCGGACCCCGGGAGTTTTCCTACGAGCAGTACTTC.